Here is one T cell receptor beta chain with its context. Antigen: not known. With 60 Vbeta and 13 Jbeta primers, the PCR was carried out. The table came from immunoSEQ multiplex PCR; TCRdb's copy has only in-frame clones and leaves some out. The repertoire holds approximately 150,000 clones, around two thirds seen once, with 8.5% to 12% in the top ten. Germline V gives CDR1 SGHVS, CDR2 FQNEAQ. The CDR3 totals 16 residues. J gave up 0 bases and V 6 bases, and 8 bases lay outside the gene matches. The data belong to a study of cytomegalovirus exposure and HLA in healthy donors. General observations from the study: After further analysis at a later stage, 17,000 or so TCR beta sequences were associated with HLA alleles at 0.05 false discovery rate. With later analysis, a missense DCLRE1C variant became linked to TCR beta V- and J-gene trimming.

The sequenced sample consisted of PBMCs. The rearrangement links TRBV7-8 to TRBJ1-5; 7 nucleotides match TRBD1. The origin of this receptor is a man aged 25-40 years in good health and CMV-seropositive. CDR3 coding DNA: TGTGCCAGCAGTACGGACAGGCGACGTAGCAATCAGCCCCAGCATTTT. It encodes CASSTDRRRSNQPQHF.